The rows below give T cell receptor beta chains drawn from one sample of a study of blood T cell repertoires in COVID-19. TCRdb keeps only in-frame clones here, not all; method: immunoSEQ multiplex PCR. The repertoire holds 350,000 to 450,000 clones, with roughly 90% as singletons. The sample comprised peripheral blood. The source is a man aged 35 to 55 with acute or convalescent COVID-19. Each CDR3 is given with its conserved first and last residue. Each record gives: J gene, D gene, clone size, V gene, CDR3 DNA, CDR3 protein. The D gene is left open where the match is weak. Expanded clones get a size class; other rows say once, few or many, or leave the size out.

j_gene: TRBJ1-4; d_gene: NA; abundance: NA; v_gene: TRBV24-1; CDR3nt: TGTGCCACCAGTGCCCCCCCGGAGGGGAAATCTAATGAAAAACTGTTTTTT; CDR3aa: CATSAPPEGKSNEKLFF
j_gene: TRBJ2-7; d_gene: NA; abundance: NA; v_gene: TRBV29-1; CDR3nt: TGCAGCGGGGGGCCCGGGACCTACGAGCAGTACTTC; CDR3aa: CSGGPGTYEQYF
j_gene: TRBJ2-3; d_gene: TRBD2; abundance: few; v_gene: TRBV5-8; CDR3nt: TGTGCCAGCTCTAGCGGGGGGGCTGGGGACACAGATACGCAGTATTTT; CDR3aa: CASSSGGAGDTDTQYF
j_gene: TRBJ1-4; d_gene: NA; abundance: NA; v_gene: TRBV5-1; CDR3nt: TGCGCCAGCAGCTTGAGGGGCTACAGGGATGAAAAACTGTTTTTT; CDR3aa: CASSLRGYRDEKLFF
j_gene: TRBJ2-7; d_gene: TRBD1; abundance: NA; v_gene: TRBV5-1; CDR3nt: TGCGCCAGCAGCGGGACAGGGGCTTCCGTGCAGTACTTC; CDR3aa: CASSGTGASVQYF
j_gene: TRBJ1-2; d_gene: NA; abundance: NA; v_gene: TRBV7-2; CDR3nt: TGTGCCAGCAGCTCCTCCCCACAGCGGAGTGCAGGCTACACCTTC; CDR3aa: CASSSSPQRSAGYTF
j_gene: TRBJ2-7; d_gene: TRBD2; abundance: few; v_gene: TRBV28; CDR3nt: TGTGCCAGCAGTTTGGGGGAGGGCCAGGAGCAGTACTTC; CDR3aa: CASSLGEGQEQYF
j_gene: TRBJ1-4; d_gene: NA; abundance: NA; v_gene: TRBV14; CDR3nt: TGTGCCAGCAGCCAAGTTCAACTAAGTCATGAAAAACTGTTTTTT; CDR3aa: CASSQVQLSHEKLFF
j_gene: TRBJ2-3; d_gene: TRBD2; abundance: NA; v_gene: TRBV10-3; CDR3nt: TGTGCCATCAGTGAGTCTGGGACTAGCGGGAGAGGGACAGATACGCAGTATTTT; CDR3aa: CAISESGTSGRGTDTQYF
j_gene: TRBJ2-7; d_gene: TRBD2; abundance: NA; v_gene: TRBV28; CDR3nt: TGTGCCAGCAACACCCTCGGGAGGGCCCGCTACGAGCAGTACTTC; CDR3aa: CASNTLGRARYEQYF
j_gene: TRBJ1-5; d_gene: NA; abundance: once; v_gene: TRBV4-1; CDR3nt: TGCGCCAGCAGCCACGGTGCGCTTCAGCCCCAGCATTTT; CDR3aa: CASSHGALQPQHF
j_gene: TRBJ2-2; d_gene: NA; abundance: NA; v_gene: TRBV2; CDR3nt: TGTGCCAGCAGTGTCACGATCCCGGGACTCGAAACCGGGGAGCTGTTTTTT; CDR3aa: CASSVTIPGLETGELFF
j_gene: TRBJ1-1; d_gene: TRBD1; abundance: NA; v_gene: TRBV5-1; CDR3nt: TGCGCCAGCAGCTTGGGCCCGTACGGACAGGGGATGGGCACTGAAGCTTTCTTT; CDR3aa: CASSLGPYGQGMGTEAFF
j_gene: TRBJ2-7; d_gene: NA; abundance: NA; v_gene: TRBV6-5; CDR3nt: TGTGCCAGCAGTTTGTTTAACGAGCAGTACTTC; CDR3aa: CASSLFNEQYF
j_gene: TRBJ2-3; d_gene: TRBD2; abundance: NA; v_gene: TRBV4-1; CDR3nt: TGCGCCAGCAGGCGGACTAGCGGGGCTATCTCTAGCACAGATACGCAGTATTTT; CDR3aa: CASRRTSGAISSTDTQYF
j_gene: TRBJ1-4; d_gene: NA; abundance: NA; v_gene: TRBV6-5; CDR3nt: TGTGCCAGCAGTTACTTATCCCCGGGAGCTAATGAAAAACTGTTTTTT; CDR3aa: CASSYLSPGANEKLFF
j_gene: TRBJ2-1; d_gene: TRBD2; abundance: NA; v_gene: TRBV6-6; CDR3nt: TGTGCCAGCAGTTACCTCGGGAGGGTCGATGAGCAGTTCTTC; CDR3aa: CASSYLGRVDEQFF
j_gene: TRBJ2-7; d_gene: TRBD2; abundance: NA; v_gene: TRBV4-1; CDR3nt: TGCGCCAGCAGCCAAGGTCCCCAGCTAGCGGGCAATTACGAGCAGTACTTC; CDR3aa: CASSQGPQLAGNYEQYF
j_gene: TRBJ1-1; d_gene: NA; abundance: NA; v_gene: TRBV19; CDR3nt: TGTGCCAGTAGTATAGGGGTGGGAGGCACTGAAGCTTTCTTT; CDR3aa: CASSIGVGGTEAFF
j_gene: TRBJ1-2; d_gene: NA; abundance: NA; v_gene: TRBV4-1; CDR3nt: TGCGCCAGCAGCCAAGGACCGGGTTCGTTGTTAGGCTACACCTTC; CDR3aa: CASSQGPGSLLGYTF
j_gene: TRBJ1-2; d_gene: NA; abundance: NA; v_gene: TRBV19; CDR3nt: TGTGCCAGTAGTCCCCGGGAGGGATACTATGGCTACACCTTC; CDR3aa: CASSPREGYYGYTF
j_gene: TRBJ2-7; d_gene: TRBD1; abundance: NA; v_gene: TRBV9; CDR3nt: TGTGCCAGCAGCGTAGCCCCGGGACAGGGAACCTACGAGCAGTACTTC; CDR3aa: CASSVAPGQGTYEQYF
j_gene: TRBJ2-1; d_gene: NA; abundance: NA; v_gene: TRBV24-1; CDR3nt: TGTGCCACCAGTGATTCCGGGACTCGTGAGCAGTTCTTC; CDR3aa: CATSDSGTREQFF
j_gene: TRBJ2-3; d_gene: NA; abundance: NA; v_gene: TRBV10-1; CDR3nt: TGCGCCAGCATAGTTTCTAGTCTGAGGTATACAGATACGCAGTATTTT; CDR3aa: CASIVSSLRYTDTQYF
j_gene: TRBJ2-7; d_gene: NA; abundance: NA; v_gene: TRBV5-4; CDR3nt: TGTGCCAGCAGCTGGGAGTTTGCCTACGAGCAGTACTTC; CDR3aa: CASSWEFAYEQYF
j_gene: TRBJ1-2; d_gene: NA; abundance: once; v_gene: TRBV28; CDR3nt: TGTGCCAGCAGGTCGGGGGGAAGCTATGGCTACACCTTC; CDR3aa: CASRSGGSYGYTF
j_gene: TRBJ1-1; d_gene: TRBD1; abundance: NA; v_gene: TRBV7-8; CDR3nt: TGTGCCAGCAGCCTCACAGGGGTTGAAGCTTTCTTT; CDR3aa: CASSLTGVEAFF
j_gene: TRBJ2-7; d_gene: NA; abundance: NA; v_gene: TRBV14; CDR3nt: TGTGCCAGCAGCCCAGCCTACGAGCAGTACTTC; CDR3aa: CASSPAYEQYF
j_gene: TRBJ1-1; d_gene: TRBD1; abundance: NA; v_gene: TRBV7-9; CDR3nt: TGTGCCAGCAGCTATAAGGGACAGGGAGCTTTCTTT; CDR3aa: CASSYKGQGAFF
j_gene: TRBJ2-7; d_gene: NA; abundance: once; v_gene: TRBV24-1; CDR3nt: TGTGCCACCAGTCAGGAGGGCGAGCAGTACTTC; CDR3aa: CATSQEGEQYF
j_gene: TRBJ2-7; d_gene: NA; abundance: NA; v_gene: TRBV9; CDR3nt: TGTGCCAGCAGCCTCGGCGGGCGCTTGCCTGGCGAGCAGTACTTC; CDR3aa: CASSLGGRLPGEQYF